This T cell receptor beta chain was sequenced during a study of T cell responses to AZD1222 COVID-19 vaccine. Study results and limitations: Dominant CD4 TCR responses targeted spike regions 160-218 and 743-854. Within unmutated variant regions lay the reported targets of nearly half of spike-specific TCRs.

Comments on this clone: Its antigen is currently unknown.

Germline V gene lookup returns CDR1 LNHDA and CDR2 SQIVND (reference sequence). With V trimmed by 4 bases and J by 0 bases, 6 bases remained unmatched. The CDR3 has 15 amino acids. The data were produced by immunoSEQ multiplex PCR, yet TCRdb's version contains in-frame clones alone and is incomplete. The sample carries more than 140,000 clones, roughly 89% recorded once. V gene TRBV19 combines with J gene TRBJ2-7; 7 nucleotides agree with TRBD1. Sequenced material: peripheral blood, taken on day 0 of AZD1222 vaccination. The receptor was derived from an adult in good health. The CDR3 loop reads CASSNRTGVSYEQYF. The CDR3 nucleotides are TGTGCCAGTAGTAATAGGACAGGCGTCTCCTACGAGCAGTACTTC.